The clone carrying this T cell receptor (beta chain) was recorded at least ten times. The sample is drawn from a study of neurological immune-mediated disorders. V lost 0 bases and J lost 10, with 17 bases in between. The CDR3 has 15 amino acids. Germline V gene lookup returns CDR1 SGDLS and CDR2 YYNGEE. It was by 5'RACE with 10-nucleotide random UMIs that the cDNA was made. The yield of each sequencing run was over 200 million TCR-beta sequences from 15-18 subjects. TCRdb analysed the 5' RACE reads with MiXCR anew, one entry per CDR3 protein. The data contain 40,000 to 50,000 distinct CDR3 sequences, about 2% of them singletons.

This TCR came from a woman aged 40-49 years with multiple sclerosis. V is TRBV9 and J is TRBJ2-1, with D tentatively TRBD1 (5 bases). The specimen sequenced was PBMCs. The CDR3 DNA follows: TGTGCCAGCAGCGTAGGCCTACCGAAGGCAGGGGAGCAGTTCTTC. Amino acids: CASSVGLPKAGEQFF.